Only one count was recorded for the clone carrying this T cell receptor beta chain. Trimming cost V 0 bases and J 2 bases, with 5 bases left between them. The CDR3 is made up of 13 amino acids. Germline V lookup: CDR1 SGHKS, CDR2 YYEKEE (reference sequence). Libraries were prepared by immunoSEQ multiplex PCR; TCRdb keeps only in-frame clonotypes and omits some of them. This table has fewer than 200,000 clones, 85% appearing once. This entry belongs to a study of cytomegalovirus exposure and HLA in healthy donors. The source of this sequence is a man between 18 and 29 years old in good health and CMV-seropositive. Sequencing was done on a sample of PBMCs. This chain connects TRBV5-5 to TRBJ1-2; a weak D match, TRBD1 (5 bases). In DNA, the CDR3 is TGTGCCAGCAGCTTGGAGGGGAACTATGGCTACACCTTC. Its protein product is CASSLEGNYGYTF.